Presented here are 2 T cell receptor beta chains from one specimen sequenced in a study of T cell responses to AZD1222 COVID-19 vaccine. The protocol was immunoSEQ multiplex PCR, while the TCRdb copy is restricted to in-frame clones and leaves out a portion. The sample yields around 120,000 clones, 88% seen once. The sample consisted of peripheral blood, taken 28 days after the second AZD1222 dose. The receptors here all came from an adult who received the AZD1222 COVID-19 vaccine.

This clone came up many times. V usage is TRBV3-1 (or the pseudogene TRBV3-2) and J usage is TRBJ1-3; TRBD1 might be the D (5 bases). Germline V lookup: CDR1 LGHDT, CDR2 YNNKEL (reference sequence). The CDR3 spans 16 residues. Between the trimmed V and J ends, which lost 0 bases and 2 bases, there was a span of 11 bases. CDR3 DNA sequence: TGTGCCAGCAGCCAAGATGGGGGTTCGGCTGGAAACACCATATATTTT. Translating it yields CASSQDGGSAGNTIYF.

The rearrangement links TRBV6-2 or TRBV6-3 to TRBJ1-6; D not resolved. V lost 1 base and J lost 9, with 4 bases in between. This CDR3 contains 12 residues. Per germline, CDR1 MNHEY and CDR2 SVGEGT. The CDR3 spells CASSYWGSPLHF. The CDR3, as DNA: TGTGCCAGCAGTTACTGGGGTTCACCCCTCCACTTT.